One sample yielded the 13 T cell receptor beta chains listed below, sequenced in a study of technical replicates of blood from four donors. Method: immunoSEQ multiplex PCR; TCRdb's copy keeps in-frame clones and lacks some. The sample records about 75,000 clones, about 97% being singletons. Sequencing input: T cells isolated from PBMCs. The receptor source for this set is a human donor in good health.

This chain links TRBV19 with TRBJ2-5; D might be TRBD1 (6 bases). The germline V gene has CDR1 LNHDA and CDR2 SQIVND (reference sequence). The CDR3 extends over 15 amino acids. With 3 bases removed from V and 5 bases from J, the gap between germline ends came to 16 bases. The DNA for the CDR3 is TGTGCCAGTAGTATCCCCGGGACATACGGTGAGACCCAGTACTTC. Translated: CASSIPGTYGETQYF. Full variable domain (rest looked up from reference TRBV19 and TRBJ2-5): DGGITQSPKYLFRKEGQNVTLSCEQNLNHDAMYWYRQDPGQGLRLIYYSQIVNDFQKGDIAEGYSVSREKKESFPLTVTSAQKNPTAFYLCASSIPGTYGETQYFGPGTRLLVL.

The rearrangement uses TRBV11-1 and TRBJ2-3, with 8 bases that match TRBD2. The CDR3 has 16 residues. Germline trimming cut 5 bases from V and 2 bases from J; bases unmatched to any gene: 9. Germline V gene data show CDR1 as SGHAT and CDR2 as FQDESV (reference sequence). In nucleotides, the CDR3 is TGTGCCAGCAGCCCTACCCCGCGGGGGGCCACAGATACGCAGTATTTT. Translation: CASSPTPRGATDTQYF.

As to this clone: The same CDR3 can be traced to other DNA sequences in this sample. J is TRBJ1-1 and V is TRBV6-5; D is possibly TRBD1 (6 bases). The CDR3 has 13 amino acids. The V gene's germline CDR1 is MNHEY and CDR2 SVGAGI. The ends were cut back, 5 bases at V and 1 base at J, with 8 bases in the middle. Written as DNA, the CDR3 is TGTGCCAGCAGTCTGGGACAGAACACTGAAGCTTTCTTT. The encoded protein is CASSLGQNTEAFF.

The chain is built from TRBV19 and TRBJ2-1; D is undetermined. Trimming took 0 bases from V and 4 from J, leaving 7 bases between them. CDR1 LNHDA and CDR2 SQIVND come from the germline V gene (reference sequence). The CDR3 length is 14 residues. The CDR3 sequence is CASSIDSLYNEQFF. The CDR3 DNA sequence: TGTGCCAGTAGTATAGATTCCCTGTACAATGAGCAGTTCTTC.

This CDR3 reads CASSFWRERQTQYF. The CDR3 DNA reads as TGTGCCAGCAGTTTTTGGCGGGAGCGACAGACCCAGTACTTC. V usage is TRBV28 and J usage is TRBJ2-5, with 7 bases fitting TRBD2. The CDR3 runs 14 residues. Germline V gene sequence: CDR1 MDHEN, CDR2 SYDVKM. The trim removed 3 bases at V and 6 bases at J, leaving 7 bases unmatched.

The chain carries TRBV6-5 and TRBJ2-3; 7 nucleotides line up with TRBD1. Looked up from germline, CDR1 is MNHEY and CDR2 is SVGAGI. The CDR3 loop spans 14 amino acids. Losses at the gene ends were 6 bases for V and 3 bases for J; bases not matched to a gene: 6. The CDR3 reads CASRIPGGTDTQYF. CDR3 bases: TGTGCCAGCAGGATTCCAGGGGGTACAGATACGCAGTATTTT.

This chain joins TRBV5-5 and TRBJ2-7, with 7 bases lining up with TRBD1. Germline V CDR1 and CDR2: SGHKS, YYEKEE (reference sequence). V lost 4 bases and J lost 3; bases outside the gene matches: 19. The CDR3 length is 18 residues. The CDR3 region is CASSAEDPLGQRDYEQYF. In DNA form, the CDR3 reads TGTGCCAGCAGCGCCGAAGACCCATTGGGACAGAGAGACTACGAGCAGTACTTC. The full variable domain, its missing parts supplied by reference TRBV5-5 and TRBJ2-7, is DAGVTQSPTHLIKTRGQQVTLRCSPISGHKSVSWYQQVLGQGPQFIFQYYEKEERGRGNFPDRFSARQFPNYSSELNVNALLLGDSALYLCASSAEDPLGQRDYEQYFGPGTRLTVT.

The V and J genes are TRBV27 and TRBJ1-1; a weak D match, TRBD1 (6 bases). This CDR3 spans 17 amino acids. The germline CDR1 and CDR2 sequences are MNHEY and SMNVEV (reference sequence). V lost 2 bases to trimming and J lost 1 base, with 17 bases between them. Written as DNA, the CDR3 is TGTGCCAGCAGTTTACGGACAGCCCTAGGAAGGAACACTGAAGCTTTCTTT. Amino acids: CASSLRTALGRNTEAFF.

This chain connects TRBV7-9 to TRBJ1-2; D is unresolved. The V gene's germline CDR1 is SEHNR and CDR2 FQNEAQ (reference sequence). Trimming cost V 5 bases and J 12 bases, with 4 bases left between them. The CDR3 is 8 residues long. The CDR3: CASSEHTF. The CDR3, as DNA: TGTGCCAGCAGCGAGCACACCTTC.

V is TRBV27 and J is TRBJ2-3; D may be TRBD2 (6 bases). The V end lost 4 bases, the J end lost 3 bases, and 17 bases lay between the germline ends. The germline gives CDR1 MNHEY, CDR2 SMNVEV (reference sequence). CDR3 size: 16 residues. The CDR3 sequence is CASSSRLVFRTDTQYF. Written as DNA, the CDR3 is TGTGCCAGCAGTTCACGACTAGTATTTAGGACAGATACGCAGTATTTT.

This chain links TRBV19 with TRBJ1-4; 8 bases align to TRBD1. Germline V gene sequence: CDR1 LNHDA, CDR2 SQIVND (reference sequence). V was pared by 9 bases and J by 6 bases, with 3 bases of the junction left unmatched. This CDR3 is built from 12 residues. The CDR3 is CASGTGHEKLFF. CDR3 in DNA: TGTGCCAGCGGGACAGGTCATGAAAAACTGTTTTTT.

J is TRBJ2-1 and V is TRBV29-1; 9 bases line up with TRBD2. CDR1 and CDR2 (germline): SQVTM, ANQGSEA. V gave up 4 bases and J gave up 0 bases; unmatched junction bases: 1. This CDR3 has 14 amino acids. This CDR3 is CSVVSGGSYNEQFF. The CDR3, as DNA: TGCAGCGTTGTTAGCGGGGGCTCCTACAATGAGCAGTTCTTC.

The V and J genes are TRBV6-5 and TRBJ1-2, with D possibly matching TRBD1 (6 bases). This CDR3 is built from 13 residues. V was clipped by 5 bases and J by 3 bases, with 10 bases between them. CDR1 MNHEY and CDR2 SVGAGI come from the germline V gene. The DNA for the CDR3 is TGTGCCAGCAGTCCGGACAGCCACTATGGCTACACCTTC. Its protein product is CASSPDSHYGYTF.